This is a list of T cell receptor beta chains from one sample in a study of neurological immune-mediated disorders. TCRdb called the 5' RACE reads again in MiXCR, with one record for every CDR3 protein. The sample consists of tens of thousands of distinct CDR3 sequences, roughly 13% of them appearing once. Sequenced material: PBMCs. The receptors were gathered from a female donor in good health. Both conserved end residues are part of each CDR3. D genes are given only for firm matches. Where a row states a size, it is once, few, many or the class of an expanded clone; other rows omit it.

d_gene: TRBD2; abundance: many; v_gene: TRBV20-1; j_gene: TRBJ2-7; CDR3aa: CSASTSGNSYEQYF; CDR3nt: TGCAGTGCTAGTACTAGCGGAAACTCCTACGAGCAGTACTTC
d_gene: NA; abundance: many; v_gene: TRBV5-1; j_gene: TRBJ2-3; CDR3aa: CASSLDRARADTQYF; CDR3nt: TGCGCCAGCAGCTTGGACAGGGCCCGGGCAGATACGCAGTATTTT
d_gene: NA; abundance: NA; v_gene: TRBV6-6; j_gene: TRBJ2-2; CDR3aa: CVSSPPSPRGTGELFF; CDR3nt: TGTGTCAGCAGCCCACCTTCACCTCGGGGCACTGGGGAGCTGTTTTTT
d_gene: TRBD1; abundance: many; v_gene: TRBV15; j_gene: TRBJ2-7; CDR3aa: CATSREDRGPWEQYF; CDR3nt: TGTGCCACCAGCAGAGAAGACAGGGGGCCCTGGGAGCAGTACTTC
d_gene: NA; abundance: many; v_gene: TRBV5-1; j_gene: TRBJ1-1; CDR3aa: CASTLGGTEAFF; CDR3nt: TGCGCCAGCACGCTCGGGGGCACTGAAGCTTTCTTT
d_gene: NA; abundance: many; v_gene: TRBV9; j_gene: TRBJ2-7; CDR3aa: CASSVSTGPEQYF; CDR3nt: TGTGCCAGCAGCGTATCCACAGGGCCCGAGCAGTACTTC
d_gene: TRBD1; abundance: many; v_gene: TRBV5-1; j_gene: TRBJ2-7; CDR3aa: CASSIRGPNYEQYF; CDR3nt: TGCGCCAGCAGCATCAGGGGGCCCAACTACGAGCAGTACTTC
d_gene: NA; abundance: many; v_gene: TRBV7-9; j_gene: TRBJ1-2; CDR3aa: CASSPNRDPHYGYTF; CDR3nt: TGTGCCAGCAGCCCTAACAGGGATCCCCACTATGGCTACACCTTC
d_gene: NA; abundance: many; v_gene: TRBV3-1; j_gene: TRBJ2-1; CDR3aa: CASSLQGGGAGNEQFF; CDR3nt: TGTGCCAGCAGCCTTCAAGGGGGGGGGGCCGGTAATGAGCAGTTCTTC
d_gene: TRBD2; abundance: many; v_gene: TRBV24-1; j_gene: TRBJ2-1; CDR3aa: CATSGIPTSGGNEQFF; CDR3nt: TGTGCCACCAGTGGTATACCGACTAGCGGAGGCAATGAGCAGTTCTTC
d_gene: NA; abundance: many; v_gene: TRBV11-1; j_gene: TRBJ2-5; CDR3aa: CASSLNGFQETQYF; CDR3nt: TGTGCCAGCAGCTTAAACGGGTTCCAAGAGACCCAGTACTTC
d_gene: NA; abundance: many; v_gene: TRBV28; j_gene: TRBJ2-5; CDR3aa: CASRQPGTQETQYF; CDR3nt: TGTGCCAGCAGGCAACCGGGGACACAAGAGACCCAGTACTTC
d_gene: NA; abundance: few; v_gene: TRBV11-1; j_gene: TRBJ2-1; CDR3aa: CASSLNNEQFF; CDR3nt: TGTGCCAGCAGCCTAAACAATGAGCAGTTCTTC
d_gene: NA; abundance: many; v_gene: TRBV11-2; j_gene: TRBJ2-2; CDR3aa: CASSLVSPGLAGELFF; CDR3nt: TGTGCCAGCAGCTTAGTTTCGCCAGGTCTAGCCGGGGAGCTGTTTTTT
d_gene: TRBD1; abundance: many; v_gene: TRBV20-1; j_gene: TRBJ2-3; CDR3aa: CSAHQPTGAMDVTQYF; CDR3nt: TGCAGTGCACATCAACCGACAGGGGCCATGGATGTGACGCAGTATTTT
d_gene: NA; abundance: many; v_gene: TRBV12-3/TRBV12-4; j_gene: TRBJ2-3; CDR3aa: CASGPDTQYF; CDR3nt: TGTGCCAGCGGGCCAGATACGCAGTATTTT
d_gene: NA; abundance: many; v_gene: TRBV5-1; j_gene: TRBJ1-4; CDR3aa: CASSTGRPTNEKLFF; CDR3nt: TGCGCCAGCAGCACCGGTCGTCCAACTAATGAAAAACTGTTTTTT
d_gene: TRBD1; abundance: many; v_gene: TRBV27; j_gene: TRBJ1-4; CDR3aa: CASSRTGGEKLFF; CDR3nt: TGTGCCAGCAGTAGGACAGGTGGTGAAAAACTGTTTTTT
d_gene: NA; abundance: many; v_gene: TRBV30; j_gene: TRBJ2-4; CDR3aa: CAFRDTAKNIQYF; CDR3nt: TGTGCCTTCCGGGACACAGCCAAAAACATTCAGTACTTC
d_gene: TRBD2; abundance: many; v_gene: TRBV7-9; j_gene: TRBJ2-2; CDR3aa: CASSLGSSGRKPGELFF; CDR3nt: TGTGCCAGCAGCTTAGGAAGTAGCGGGAGGAAGCCCGGGGAGCTGTTTTTT
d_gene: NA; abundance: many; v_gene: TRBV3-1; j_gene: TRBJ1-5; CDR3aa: CASSQGQARQPQHF; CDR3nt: TGTGCCAGCAGCCAAGGACAGGCCCGCCAGCCCCAGCATTTT
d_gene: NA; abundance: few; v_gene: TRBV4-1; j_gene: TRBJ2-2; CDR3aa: CASSQGTNTGELFF; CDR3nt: TGCGCCAGCAGCCAAGGCACGAACACCGGGGAGCTGTTTTTT
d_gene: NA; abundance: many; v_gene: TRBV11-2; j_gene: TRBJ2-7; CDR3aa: CASINYSPRGLEQYF; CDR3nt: TGTGCCAGCATCAACTACTCTCCTCGGGGGCTCGAGCAGTACTTC
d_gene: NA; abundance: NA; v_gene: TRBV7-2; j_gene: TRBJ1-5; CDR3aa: CASTLAGPNQPQHF; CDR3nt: TGTGCCAGCACCCTTGCAGGCCCCAATCAGCCCCAGCATTTT
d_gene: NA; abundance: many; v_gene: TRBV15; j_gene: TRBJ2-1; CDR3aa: CAASNGGRNEQFF; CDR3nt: TGTGCCGCCTCAAACGGAGGGAGGAATGAGCAGTTCTTC
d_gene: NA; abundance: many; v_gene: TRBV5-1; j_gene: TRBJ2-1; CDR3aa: CASSLVRARDEQFF; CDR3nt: TGCGCCAGCAGCTTGGTCCGGGCCAGGGATGAGCAGTTCTTC
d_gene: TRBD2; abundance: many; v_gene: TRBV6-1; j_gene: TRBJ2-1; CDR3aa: CASRVLAGAYNEQFF; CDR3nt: TGTGCCAGCAGGGTACTAGCGGGAGCCTACAATGAGCAGTTCTTC
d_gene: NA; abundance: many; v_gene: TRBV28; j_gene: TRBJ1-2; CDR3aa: CASSRSGGAEGYTF; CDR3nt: TGTGCCAGCAGCAGAAGCGGGGGGGCGGAAGGCTACACCTTC
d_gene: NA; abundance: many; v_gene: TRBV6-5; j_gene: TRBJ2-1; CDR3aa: CASSYSSGNNEQFF; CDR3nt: TGTGCCAGCAGTTACTCCTCAGGAAACAATGAGCAGTTCTTC
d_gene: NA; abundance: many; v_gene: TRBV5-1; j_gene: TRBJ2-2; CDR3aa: CASSLEAGLTGELFF; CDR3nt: TGCGCCAGCAGCTTGGAGGCAGGGCTTACCGGGGAGCTGTTTTTT
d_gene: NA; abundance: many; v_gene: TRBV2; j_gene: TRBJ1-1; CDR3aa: CASSEQGPMNTEAFF; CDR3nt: TGTGCCAGCAGTGAACAGGGGCCGATGAACACTGAAGCTTTCTTT
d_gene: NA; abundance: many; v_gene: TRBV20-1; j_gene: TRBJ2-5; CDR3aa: CSASAREQTQYF; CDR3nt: TGCAGTGCTAGTGCCAGGGAGCAGACCCAGTACTTC